Each of the 17 T cell receptor beta chains below was sequenced from the same sample in a study of T cell repertoires in cytomegalovirus infection. TCRdb reprocessed the reads via MiXCR and lists one record per CDR3 protein. The table includes 200,000 or so distinct CDR3 sequences, roughly a fifth detected once. The sequencing input was PBMCs. Source of these receptors: a human donor in good health (CMV status not recorded). Some clones in this sample may be carry-over from other donors' samples.

The chain couples TRBV7-2 to TRBJ2-1, with D possibly matching TRBD2 (6 bases). V was pared by 5 bases and J by 3 bases, with 11 bases between. The CDR3 sequence is 14 residues long. CDR1 is SGHTA, CDR2 FQGNSA, per germline. The CDR3 coding sequence is TGTGCCAGCAGCGGGGCGCGGGGCTACAATGAGCAGTTCTTC. Residues: CASSGARGYNEQFF.

This clonotype occurred many times. The chain employs TRBV11-2 and TRBJ1-3; D uncertain. This CDR3 spans 14 amino acids. The V and J ends lost 2 bases and 4 bases respectively, with 9 bases between them. CDR1 is SGHAT, CDR2 FQNNGV, per germline. The chain's CDR3 is CASSLTPVGNTIYF. The CDR3 nucleotides are TGTGCCAGCAGCTTAACACCAGTCGGAAACACCATATATTTT. Drawing the rest from reference TRBV11-2 and TRBJ1-3, the complete variable domain is EAGVAQSPRYKIIEKRQSVAFWCNPISGHATLYWYQQILGQGPKLLIQFQNNGVVDDSQLPKDRFSAERLKGVDSTLKIQPAKLEDSAVYLCASSLTPVGNTIYFGEGSWLTVV.

The J gene is TRBJ2-5, the V gene TRBV19; unclear D gene. The CDR3 contains 16 residues. In germline, CDR1 is LNHDA, CDR2 SQIVND (reference sequence). V shed 4 bases and J shed 2 bases, with 17 bases lying between them. The DNA of the CDR3 is TGTGCCAGTAGTAAGGGTCTGCGGATGATACAAGAGACCCAGTACTTC. Its translation: CASSKGLRMIQETQYF.

V usage is TRBV12-3 or TRBV12-4 and J usage is TRBJ1-3; the match to TRBD1 covers 9 bases. V shed 3 bases, J shed 1 base, and the junction held 4 bases outside the gene matches. The CDR3 covers 16 residues. CDR3 nucleotides: TGTGCCAGCAGTTTGGGACAGGGATGGTCTGGAAACACCATATATTTT. Its protein product is CASSLGQGWSGNTIYF.

The chain recombines TRBV5-5 with TRBJ2-1; 9 nucleotides agree with TRBD1. Trimming removed 3 bases from V and 4 bases from J; junction bases left unmatched: 5. CDR3 length equals 15 residues. The germline V gene has CDR1 SGHKS and CDR2 YYEKEE (reference sequence). CDR3 amino acids: CASSYRDRVYNEQFF. DNA for the CDR3: TGTGCCAGCAGCTACCGGGACAGGGTATACAATGAGCAGTTCTTC. The full variable domain, in which reference TRBV5-5 and TRBJ2-1 provide the parts outside the CDR3, is DAGVTQSPTHLIKTRGQQVTLRCSPISGHKSVSWYQQVLGQGPQFIFQYYEKEERGRGNFPDRFSARQFPNYSSELNVNALLLGDSALYLCASSYRDRVYNEQFFGPGTRLTVL.

This clonotype was seen repeatedly, ten times or more. CDR3 sequence: CASSLVMGLEQYF. CDR3 bases: TGTGCCAGCAGCTTAGTCATGGGGCTCGAGCAGTACTTC. The V and J genes are TRBV7-2 and TRBJ2-7; D is possibly TRBD1 (5 bases). There are 13 residues in the CDR3. CDR1 SGHTA and CDR2 FQGNSA come from the germline V gene. Between the trimmed V and J ends, which lost 1 base and 6 bases, there was a span of 10 bases.

V usage is TRBV7-4 and J usage is TRBJ2-5, with 10 bases lining up with TRBD1. Germline V gene sequence: CDR1 SGHVT, CDR2 SQSDAQ. The CDR3 runs 15 residues. With V trimmed by 5 bases and J by 3 bases, 6 bases remained unmatched. Written as DNA, the CDR3 is TGTGCCAGCAGCACCCGGACAGGGGGGGAAGAGACCCAGTACTTC. It is translated as CASSTRTGGEETQYF. The full variable domain, with the rest looked up from reference TRBV7-4 and TRBJ2-5, is GAGVSQSPRYKVAKRGRDVALRCDSISGHVTLYWYRQTLGQGSEVLTYSQSDAQRDKSGRPSGRFSAERPERSVSTLKIQRTEQGDSAVYLCASSTRTGGEETQYFGPGTRLLVL.

This rearrangement joins TRBV7-9 to TRBJ2-1, with TRBD2 matching 8 bases. The CDR3 is 16 residues long. Germline CDR1 and CDR2: SEHNR and FQNEAQ (reference sequence). With V trimmed by 0 bases and J by 8 bases, 9 bases remained unmatched. The DNA for the CDR3 is TGTGCCAGCAGCTTAGCTACAGCGGGAGAGTACGATGAGCAGTTCTTC. Protein product: CASSLATAGEYDEQFF.

This clonotype was counted only a few times. The genes are TRBV11-2 and TRBJ2-1; 9 nucleotides align to TRBD2. Germline V gene data show CDR1 as SGHAT and CDR2 as FQNNGV. The trim removed 0 bases at V and 6 bases at J, leaving 6 bases unmatched. This CDR3 is 16 amino acids long. The CDR3, as DNA: TGTGCCAGCAGCTTAGATCTGGCTAGCGGGGCCAATGAGCAGTTCTTC. The encoded protein is CASSLDLASGANEQFF.

Comments on this clonotype: A much larger clone sits a single nucleotide away, making a read error possible. No conserved phenylalanine or tryptophan is present at the end of the CDR3, so a read error is the likely explanation. This chain uses TRBV11-2 with TRBJ2-5; D gene ambiguous. This CDR3 is 12 amino acids long. Germline CDR1 reads SGHAT; CDR2 reads FQNNGV. V gave up 2 bases and J gave up 2 bases, with 3 bases separating them. The CDR3 protein is CASSLQQETQYV. CDR3 DNA sequence: TGTGCCAGCAGCTTACAACAAGAGACCCAGTACGTC.

The chain links TRBV27 to TRBJ2-3, with 9 bases matching TRBD1. The germline CDR1 and CDR2 sequences are MNHEY and SMNVEV (reference sequence). The V and J ends lost 8 bases and 4 bases, in that order; junction bases with no gene match: 10. The CDR3 has 15 residues. CDR3 DNA: TGTGCCAGCCGGCGACGGGACAGGGTGGCAGATACGCAGTATTTT. It translates to CASRRRDRVADTQYF.

This clonotype was observed many times. J is TRBJ2-1 and V is TRBV7-2, with TRBD2 identical over 7 bases. Germline V gene lookup returns CDR1 SGHTA and CDR2 FQGNSA. The CDR3 extends over 14 amino acids. Trimming removed 2 bases from V and 9 bases from J; junction bases left unmatched: 7. The CDR3 region has the DNA TGTGCCAGCAGCTTATGGCGGGAGTTTGGTGAGCAGTTCTTC. Amino acid sequence: CASSLWREFGEQFF.

This clonotype has at least ten counts. The rearrangement uses TRBV7-2 and TRBJ1-1; a weak D match, TRBD1 (5 bases). Trimming left V 7 bases short and J 4 bases short, with 16 bases between. This CDR3 spans 14 amino acids. Germline loops: CDR1 SGHTA, CDR2 FQGNSA. CDR3 coding DNA: TGTGCCAGCACCTTCAGGGACCTAAGCACTGAAGCTTTCTTT. It is translated as CASTFRDLSTEAFF. The full variable domain, completed using reference TRBV7-2 and TRBJ1-1, is GAGVSQSPSNKVTEKGKDVELRCDPISGHTALYWYRQSLGQGLEFLIYFQGNSAPDKSGLPSDRFSAERTGGSVSTLTIQRTQQEDSAVYLCASTFRDLSTEAFFGQGTRLTVV.

This clonotype showed up just a few times. This sequence joins TRBV7-9 and TRBJ2-1; 11 nucleotides line up with TRBD2. This CDR3 contains 16 residues. Unmatched junction bases numbered 4, after V lost 1 base and J lost 5 bases. Germline-derived CDR1 and CDR2 are SEHNR and FQNEAQ (reference sequence). CDR3 sequence: CASSLGTSGFDNEQFF. CDR3 DNA sequence: TGTGCCAGCAGCTTAGGGACTAGCGGGTTTGACAATGAGCAGTTCTTC. The complete variable domain, with remaining parts taken from reference TRBV7-9 and TRBJ2-1, reads DTGVSQNPRHKITKRGQNVTFRCDPISEHNRLYWYRQTLGQGPEFLTYFQNEAQLEKSRLLSDRFSAERPKGSFSTLEIQRTEQGDSAMYLCASSLGTSGFDNEQFFGPGTRLTVL.

This clonotype was seen a few times. J is TRBJ2-3 and V is TRBV25-1, with TRBD2 matching over 15 bases. V gave up 3 bases and J gave up 8 bases; unmatched junction bases: 9. The CDR3 is 17 residues long. Germline CDR1 and CDR2: MGHDK and SYGVNS. CDR3 amino acids: CASSEGTSGGPLGTQYF. Here the CDR3 DNA reads TGTGCCAGCAGTGAGGGGACTAGCGGGGGGCCACTAGGTACGCAGTATTTT.

This clonotype was observed at least ten times. This sequence joins TRBV7-2 and TRBJ1-2, with a possible D match to TRBD1 (6 bases). Germline values: CDR1 SGHTA, CDR2 FQGNSA. Deletions cut 0 bases from V and 6 bases from J, with 14 bases between. This CDR3 has 15 amino acids. CDR3 nucleotides: TGTGCCAGCAGCTTAGCATCGGGGGCAGGGAATGGCTACACCTTC. Translating it yields CASSLASGAGNGYTF. The full variable domain, rest sourced from reference TRBV7-2 and TRBJ1-2, is GAGVSQSPSNKVTEKGKDVELRCDPISGHTALYWYRQSLGQGLEFLIYFQGNSAPDKSGLPSDRFSAERTGGSVSTLTIQRTQQEDSAVYLCASSLASGAGNGYTFGSGTRLTVV.

The J gene is TRBJ2-7, the V gene TRBV5-5; a weak D match, TRBD2 (6 bases). V lost 3 bases and J 1 base, leaving 11 bases between the germline ends. This CDR3 is 14 amino acids long. Germline assignment: CDR1 SGHKS and CDR2 YYEKEE (reference sequence). CDR3: CASSWGLGSYEQYF. As DNA, the CDR3 is TGTGCCAGCAGCTGGGGACTCGGGTCCTACGAGCAGTACTTC.